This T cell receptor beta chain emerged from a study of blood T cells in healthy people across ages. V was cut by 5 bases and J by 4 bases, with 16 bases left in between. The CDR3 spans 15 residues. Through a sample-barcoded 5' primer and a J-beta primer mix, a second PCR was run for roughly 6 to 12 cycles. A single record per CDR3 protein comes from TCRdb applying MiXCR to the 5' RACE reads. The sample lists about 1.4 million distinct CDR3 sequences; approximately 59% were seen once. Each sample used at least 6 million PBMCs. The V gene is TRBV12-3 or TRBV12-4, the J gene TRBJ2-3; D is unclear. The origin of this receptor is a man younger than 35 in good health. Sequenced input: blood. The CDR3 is CASSPQTWGADTQYF. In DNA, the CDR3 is TGTGCCAGCAGTCCGCAGACCTGGGGTGCAGATACGCAGTATTTT.